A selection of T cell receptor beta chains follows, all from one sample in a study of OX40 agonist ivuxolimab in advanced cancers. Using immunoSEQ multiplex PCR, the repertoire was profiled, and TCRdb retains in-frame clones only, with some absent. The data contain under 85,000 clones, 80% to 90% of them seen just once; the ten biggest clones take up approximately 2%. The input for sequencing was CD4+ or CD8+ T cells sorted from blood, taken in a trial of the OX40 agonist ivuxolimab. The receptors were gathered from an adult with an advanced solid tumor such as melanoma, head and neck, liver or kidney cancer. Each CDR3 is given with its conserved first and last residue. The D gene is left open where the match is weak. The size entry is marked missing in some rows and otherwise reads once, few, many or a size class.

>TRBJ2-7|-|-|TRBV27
CASSLQVGSTYEQYF
TGTGCCAGCAGTTTACAGGTGGGGTCAACCTACGAGCAGTACTTC
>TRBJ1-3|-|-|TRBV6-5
CASMIGNTIYF
TGTGCCAGCATGATCGGAAACACCATATATTTT
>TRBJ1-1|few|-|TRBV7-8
CASSPGRGNTEAFF
TGTGCCAGCAGCCCGGGGAGGGGTAACACTGAAGCTTTCTTT
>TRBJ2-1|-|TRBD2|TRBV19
CASSRLAGNIGSYNEQFF
TGTGCCAGTAGTCGACTAGCGGGCAATATTGGCTCCTACAATGAGCAGTTCTTC
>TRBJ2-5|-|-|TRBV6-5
CASSYRGGGETQYF
TGTGCCAGCAGTTATCGGGGTGGGGGGGAGACCCAGTACTTC
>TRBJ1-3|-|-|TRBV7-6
CASSSVSGNTIYF
TGTGCCAGCAGCTCCGTGTCTGGAAACACCATATATTTT
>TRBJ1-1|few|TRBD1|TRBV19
CASSTDRGSGSAFF
TGTGCCAGTAGTACCGACAGGGGCAGCGGTTCAGCTTTCTTT
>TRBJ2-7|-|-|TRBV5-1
CASSPRQDLNYEQYF
TGCGCCAGCAGCCCGCGGCAGGATCTTAACTACGAGCAGTACTTC
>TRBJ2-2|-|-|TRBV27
CASSPRRRLNTGELFF
TGTGCCAGCAGTCCCCGAAGGCGGTTGAACACCGGGGAGCTGTTTTTT
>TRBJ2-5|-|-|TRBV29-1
CSVVWGRETQYF
TGCAGCGTTGTATGGGGTCGGGAGACCCAGTACTTC
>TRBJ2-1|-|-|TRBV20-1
CSARLNNEQFF
TGCAGTGCTAGACTAAACAATGAGCAGTTCTTC
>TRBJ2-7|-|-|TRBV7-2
CASSPRGQKYEQYF
TGTGCCAGCAGCCCTCGGGGGCAGAAGTACGAGCAGTACTTC
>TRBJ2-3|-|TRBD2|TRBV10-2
CASSSGSTADTQYF
TGCGCCAGCAGTAGCGGGAGTACCGCAGATACGCAGTATTTT
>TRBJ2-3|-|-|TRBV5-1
CASSFSVGGMSTDTQYF
TGCGCCAGCAGCTTTTCCGTCGGGGGAATGAGCACAGATACGCAGTATTTT
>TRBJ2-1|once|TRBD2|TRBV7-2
CASSFRREILEQFF
TGTGCCAGCAGCTTTAGGCGGGAGATACTTGAGCAGTTCTTC
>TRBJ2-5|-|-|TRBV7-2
CASSSAKETQYF
TGTGCCAGCAGCAGCGCTAAAGAGACCCAGTACTTC
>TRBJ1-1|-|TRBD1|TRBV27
CASSLKDRAMNTEAFF
TGTGCCAGCAGTTTAAAGGACAGGGCCATGAACACTGAAGCTTTCTTT
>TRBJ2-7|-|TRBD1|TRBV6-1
CASRRGQGPYEQYF
TGTGCCAGCAGGAGGGGACAGGGGCCCTACGAGCAGTACTTC
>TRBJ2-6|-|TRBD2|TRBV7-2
CASSFLKAGGRGGANVLTF
TGTGCCAGCAGCTTCCTTAAAGCGGGAGGCCGGGGCGGGGCCAACGTCCTGACTTTC
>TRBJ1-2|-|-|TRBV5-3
CASSLPDSYGYTF
TGTGCCAGCAGCTTACCCGACAGTTATGGCTACACCTTC
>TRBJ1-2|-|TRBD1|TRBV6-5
CASTPDRGDGYTF
TGTGCCAGCACCCCGGACAGGGGCGACGGCTACACCTTC
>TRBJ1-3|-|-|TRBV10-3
CATTLNSGNTIYF
TGTGCCACCACCCTGAACTCTGGAAACACCATATATTTT
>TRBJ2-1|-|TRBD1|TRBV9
CASSVVGTGSDHEQFF
TGTGCCAGCAGCGTAGTGGGGACAGGGTCGGATCATGAGCAGTTCTTC
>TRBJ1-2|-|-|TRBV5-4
CASSQDVANYGYTF
TGTGCCAGCAGTCAGGACGTAGCTAACTATGGCTACACCTTC
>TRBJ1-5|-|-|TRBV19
CASSIGQNNQPQHF
TGTGCCAGTAGTATAGGACAGAACAATCAGCCCCAGCATTTT
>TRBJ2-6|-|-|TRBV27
CASSFRLPEDTGANVLTF
TGTGCCAGCAGTTTCAGGTTGCCGGAGGATACTGGGGCCAACGTCCTGACTTTC
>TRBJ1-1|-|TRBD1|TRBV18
CASSPRQGADEAFF
TGTGCCAGCTCACCTCGACAGGGGGCCGATGAAGCTTTCTTT
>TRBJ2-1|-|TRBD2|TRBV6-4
CASSDQLAGGLSEQFF
TGTGCCAGCAGTGACCAACTAGCGGGCGGCTTGAGTGAGCAGTTCTTC
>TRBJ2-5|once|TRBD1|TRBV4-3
CASSQTGAVETQYF
TGCGCCAGCAGCCAAACAGGGGCGGTGGAGACCCAGTACTTC
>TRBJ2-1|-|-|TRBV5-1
CASSLEGPGDEQFF
TGCGCCAGCAGCTTAGAGGGCCCGGGTGATGAGCAGTTCTTC
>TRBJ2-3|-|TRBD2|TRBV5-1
CASSLGGLATGTQYF
TGCGCCAGCAGCTTGGGGGGACTAGCAACCGGTACGCAGTATTTT
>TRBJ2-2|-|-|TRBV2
CASSAPGQFTGELFF
TGTGCCAGCAGTGCCCCCGGACAGTTCACCGGGGAGCTGTTTTTT
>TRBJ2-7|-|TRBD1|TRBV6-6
CASRLTGAGEQYF
TGTGCCAGCAGACTCACAGGGGCTGGGGAGCAGTACTTC
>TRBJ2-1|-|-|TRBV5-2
CASSSGQGGEQFF
TGTGCCAGCAGCTCTGGACAGGGGGGTGAGCAGTTCTTC
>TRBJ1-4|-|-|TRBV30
CAWNSRMNEKLFF
TGTGCCTGGAACTCCCGGATGAATGAAAAACTGTTTTTT
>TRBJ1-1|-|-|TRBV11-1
CASSLALSEAFF
TGTGCCAGCAGCTTAGCCCTAAGTGAAGCTTTCTTT
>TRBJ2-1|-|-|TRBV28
CASSKAGSSLNNEQFF
TGTGCCAGCAGTAAGGCCGGATCGAGCCTTAACAATGAGCAGTTCTTC
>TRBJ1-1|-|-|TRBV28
CASRGKPEAFF
TGTGCCAGCAGGGGGAAACCTGAAGCTTTCTTT